This is a list of T cell receptor beta chains from one sample in a study of blood T cell repertoires in COVID-19. Assay: immunoSEQ multiplex PCR; the TCRdb copy retains only in-frame clones and omits some. The sample lists some 240,000 clones; approximately 83% were seen once. The sample comprised PBMCs or T cells enriched from blood (not recorded which). The source is a woman between 35 and 50 years old with acute COVID-19. The CDR3 runs from the conserved cysteine through the conserved F or W. D genes are given only for firm matches. Clone sizes are given selectively: once, few, many, or a class where the clone is expanded.

v_gene: TRBV2
d_gene: TRBD2
j_gene: TRBJ2-1
abundance: .
CDR3aa: CASSPGLAGRGSYNEQFF
CDR3nt: TGTGCCAGCAGTCCGGGACTAGCGGGAAGAGGGTCCTACAATGAGCAGTTCTTC

v_gene: TRBV7-9
d_gene: TRBD2
j_gene: TRBJ2-3
abundance: .
CDR3aa: CASSRGTSGSTDTQYF
CDR3nt: TGTGCCAGCAGCCGAGGGACTAGCGGGAGCACAGATACGCAGTATTTT

v_gene: TRBV11-3
d_gene: .
j_gene: TRBJ1-6
abundance: .
CDR3aa: CASSLYSQDNSPLHF
CDR3nt: TGTGCCAGCAGCTTATATAGCCAAGATAATTCACCCCTCCACTTT

v_gene: TRBV21-1
d_gene: .
j_gene: TRBJ2-5
abundance: .
CDR3aa: CASSRTSGQETQYF
CDR3nt: TGTGCCAGCAGCAGGACTAGCGGGCAAGAGACCCAGTACTTC

v_gene: TRBV29-1
d_gene: TRBD1
j_gene: TRBJ2-7
abundance: .
CDR3aa: CSVGGVSGGGYEQYF
CDR3nt: TGCAGCGTTGGCGGGGTTTCAGGGGGCGGCTACGAGCAGTACTTC

v_gene: TRBV10-2
d_gene: .
j_gene: TRBJ1-2
abundance: .
CDR3aa: CASSLGETGIEGYTF
CDR3nt: TGCGCCAGCAGTTTGGGGGAAACAGGGATCGAAGGCTACACCTTC

v_gene: TRBV5-4
d_gene: TRBD1
j_gene: TRBJ2-2
abundance: .
CDR3aa: CASSQARQGPGELFF
CDR3nt: TGTGCCAGCAGCCAAGCAAGACAGGGTCCCGGGGAGCTGTTTTTT

v_gene: TRBV5-6
d_gene: TRBD2
j_gene: TRBJ2-3
abundance: .
CDR3aa: CASSLGLAAIHTQYF
CDR3nt: TGTGCCAGCAGCTTAGGACTAGCTGCCATTCATACGCAGTATTTT

v_gene: TRBV25-1
d_gene: .
j_gene: TRBJ1-2
abundance: .
CDR3aa: CASSEYRRQDGYTF
CDR3nt: TGTGCCAGCAGTGAATATCGGCGACAGGATGGCTACACCTTC

v_gene: TRBV28
d_gene: TRBD2
j_gene: TRBJ2-5
abundance: .
CDR3aa: CASSFLGGGPEETQYF
CDR3nt: TGTGCCAGCAGTTTTCTGGGGGGAGGGCCGGAAGAGACCCAGTACTTC

v_gene: TRBV3-1/TRBV3-2
d_gene: TRBD1
j_gene: TRBJ1-2
abundance: .
CDR3aa: CASSQTGTGGDYGYTF
CDR3nt: TGTGCCAGCAGCCAGACCGGGACAGGGGGTGACTATGGCTACACCTTC

v_gene: TRBV30
d_gene: .
j_gene: TRBJ1-5
abundance: .
CDR3aa: CAWSVGGGNNQPQHF
CDR3nt: TGTGCCTGGAGTGTAGGGGGGGGTAACAATCAGCCCCAGCATTTT

v_gene: TRBV11-2
d_gene: TRBD2
j_gene: TRBJ2-4
abundance: .
CDR3aa: CASSFTSGRTKNIQYF
CDR3nt: TGTGCCAGCAGCTTTACTAGCGGGAGAACCAAAAACATTCAGTACTTC

v_gene: TRBV14
d_gene: .
j_gene: TRBJ1-2
abundance: .
CDR3aa: CASSPLAAGGYTF
CDR3nt: TGTGCCAGCAGCCCCCTGGCCGCGGGTGGCTACACCTTC

v_gene: TRBV4-2
d_gene: .
j_gene: TRBJ2-5
abundance: once
CDR3aa: CASSQDTVKTQYF
CDR3nt: TGTGCCAGCAGCCAAGATACAGTGAAGACCCAGTACTTC

v_gene: TRBV19
d_gene: TRBD1
j_gene: TRBJ2-1
abundance: .
CDR3aa: CARNWMGRTGGDNNEQFF
CDR3nt: TGTGCCAGGAACTGGATGGGACGGACAGGGGGGGACAACAATGAGCAGTTCTTC

v_gene: TRBV5-1
d_gene: .
j_gene: TRBJ2-3
abundance: .
CDR3aa: CASSLDITDTQYF
CDR3nt: TGCGCCAGCAGCTTGGATATTACAGATACGCAGTATTTT

v_gene: TRBV7-2
d_gene: TRBD2
j_gene: TRBJ2-1
abundance: .
CDR3aa: CASSIGQSGSNEQFF
CDR3nt: TGTGCCAGCAGCATCGGACAAAGCGGGAGTAATGAGCAGTTCTTC

v_gene: TRBV19
d_gene: .
j_gene: TRBJ2-6
abundance: .
CDR3aa: CASSIVQGLPGANVLTF
CDR3nt: TGTGCCAGTAGTATAGTTCAGGGTTTGCCTGGGGCCAACGTCCTGACTTTC

v_gene: TRBV28
d_gene: .
j_gene: TRBJ1-1
abundance: .
CDR3aa: CASSFAGFGTEAFF
CDR3nt: TGTGCCAGCAGTTTTGCGGGATTTGGCACTGAAGCTTTCTTT

v_gene: TRBV30
d_gene: .
j_gene: TRBJ2-7
abundance: .
CDR3aa: CAVTQTMGGPYEQYF
CDR3nt: TGTGCCGTAACCCAGACCATGGGGGGACCCTACGAGCAGTACTTC

v_gene: TRBV2
d_gene: TRBD1
j_gene: TRBJ2-3
abundance: .
CDR3aa: CASHRGTTGDTQYF
CDR3nt: TGTGCCAGCCACAGGGGCACAACGGGTGATACGCAGTATTTT

v_gene: TRBV4-1
d_gene: .
j_gene: TRBJ1-4
abundance: .
CDR3aa: CASSQRDKNEKLFF
CDR3nt: TGCGCCAGCAGCCAACGGGACAAAAATGAAAAACTGTTTTTT

v_gene: TRBV6-2/TRBV6-3
d_gene: TRBD2
j_gene: TRBJ2-7
abundance: .
CDR3aa: CASSSDPGVAGEQYF
CDR3nt: TGTGCCAGCAGCTCCGATCCGGGGGTAGCGGGGGAGCAGTACTTC

v_gene: TRBV15
d_gene: .
j_gene: TRBJ1-2
abundance: .
CDR3aa: CATSGGQLPSNYGYTF
CDR3nt: TGTGCCACCAGCGGTGGACAGCTCCCTAGTAACTATGGCTACACCTTC

v_gene: TRBV6-5
d_gene: TRBD1
j_gene: TRBJ2-3
abundance: .
CDR3aa: CASSSTGGGDTQYF
CDR3nt: TGTGCCAGCAGTTCCACAGGGGGTGGAGATACGCAGTATTTT

v_gene: TRBV4-1
d_gene: .
j_gene: TRBJ2-1
abundance: .
CDR3aa: CASSQDPNYNEQFF
CDR3nt: TGCGCCAGCAGCCAAGATCCCAACTACAATGAGCAGTTCTTC

v_gene: TRBV20-1
d_gene: .
j_gene: TRBJ2-1
abundance: once
CDR3aa: CSAISNEQFF
CDR3nt: TGCAGTGCTATTTCAAATGAGCAGTTCTTC

v_gene: TRBV6-1
d_gene: .
j_gene: TRBJ2-5
abundance: .
CDR3aa: CASSEGLGRETQYF
CDR3nt: TGTGCCAGCAGTGAAGGGTTGGGGCGGGAGACCCAGTACTTC

v_gene: TRBV3-1/TRBV3-2
d_gene: TRBD1
j_gene: TRBJ1-4
abundance: once
CDR3aa: CASSQEGQGAFFEKLFF
CDR3nt: TGTGCCAGCAGCCAAGAAGGACAGGGGGCCTTTTTTGAAAAACTGTTTTTT

v_gene: TRBV5-1
d_gene: .
j_gene: TRBJ2-7
abundance: .
CDR3aa: CASSLAQTASYEQYF
CDR3nt: TGCGCCAGCAGCCTGGCCCAAACAGCCTCCTACGAGCAGTACTTC

v_gene: TRBV6-5
d_gene: TRBD1
j_gene: TRBJ2-2
abundance: .
CDR3aa: CATMRGRDTGELFF
CDR3nt: TGTGCCACCATGAGGGGGCGAGACACCGGGGAGCTGTTTTTT

v_gene: TRBV7-3
d_gene: TRBD2
j_gene: TRBJ2-1
abundance: .
CDR3aa: CASSLTLTSGYNEQFF
CDR3nt: TGTGCCAGCAGCTTAACTCTTACTAGCGGCTACAATGAGCAGTTCTTC

v_gene: TRBV7-9
d_gene: TRBD2
j_gene: TRBJ2-1
abundance: .
CDR3aa: CASSLWSAGTLNEQFF
CDR3nt: TGTGCCAGCAGCTTATGGTCAGCGGGAACGCTCAATGAGCAGTTCTTC

v_gene: TRBV29-1
d_gene: TRBD1
j_gene: TRBJ1-4
abundance: .
CDR3aa: CSAGQGWDEKLFF
CDR3nt: TGCAGCGCAGGACAGGGCTGGGATGAAAAACTGTTTTTT

v_gene: TRBV9
d_gene: TRBD2
j_gene: TRBJ2-3
abundance: once
CDR3aa: CASSVGGLAGGVDTQYF
CDR3nt: TGTGCCAGCAGCGTAGGGGGACTAGCGGGAGGGGTGGATACGCAGTATTTT

v_gene: TRBV4-1
d_gene: .
j_gene: TRBJ2-3
abundance: .
CDR3aa: CASSQGGQSTDTQYF
CDR3nt: TGCGCCAGCAGCCAAGGTGGGCAGAGCACAGATACGCAGTATTTT

v_gene: TRBV5-5
d_gene: .
j_gene: TRBJ1-1
abundance: .
CDR3aa: CASSLQGADTEAFF
CDR3nt: TGTGCCAGCAGCTTACAGGGAGCGGACACTGAAGCTTTCTTT

v_gene: TRBV19
d_gene: .
j_gene: TRBJ1-5
abundance: few
CDR3aa: CASSRGRSNQPQHF
CDR3nt: TGTGCCAGTAGTAGGGGCAGGAGCAATCAGCCCCAGCATTTT

v_gene: TRBV14
d_gene: .
j_gene: TRBJ1-1
abundance: .
CDR3aa: CATLPTTDGTEAFF
CDR3nt: TGTGCCACCTTGCCTACAACCGACGGGACTGAAGCTTTCTTT

v_gene: TRBV29-1
d_gene: TRBD2
j_gene: TRBJ2-7
abundance: once
CDR3aa: CSVEGGLANEQYF
CDR3nt: TGCAGCGTTGAAGGGGGACTAGCTAACGAGCAGTACTTC

v_gene: TRBV20-1
d_gene: .
j_gene: TRBJ1-2
abundance: .
CDR3aa: CSASSPADNNYGYTF
CDR3nt: TGCAGTGCTAGTTCGCCGGCAGACAATAACTATGGCTACACCTTC

v_gene: TRBV5-4
d_gene: .
j_gene: TRBJ2-2
abundance: .
CDR3aa: CASSPEGSTGELFF
CDR3nt: TGTGCCAGCAGCCCAGAAGGGAGCACCGGGGAGCTGTTTTTT

v_gene: TRBV29-1
d_gene: TRBD2
j_gene: TRBJ2-3
abundance: few
CDR3aa: CSATSGASTDTQYF
CDR3nt: TGCAGCGCCACTAGCGGGGCTAGCACAGATACGCAGTATTTT

v_gene: TRBV30
d_gene: .
j_gene: TRBJ1-2
abundance: .
CDR3aa: CAWSFGADYGYTF
CDR3nt: TGTGCCTGGAGTTTTGGGGCTGACTATGGCTACACCTTC

v_gene: TRBV29-1
d_gene: TRBD1
j_gene: TRBJ2-7
abundance: .
CDR3aa: CSVELDRGGYEQYF
CDR3nt: TGCAGCGTTGAACTGGACAGGGGAGGCTACGAGCAGTACTTC

v_gene: TRBV3-1/TRBV3-2
d_gene: .
j_gene: TRBJ2-3
abundance: .
CDR3aa: CASSQENRFFTDTQYF
CDR3nt: TGTGCCAGCAGCCAAGAAAACAGGTTCTTCACAGATACGCAGTATTTT

v_gene: TRBV7-3
d_gene: TRBD2
j_gene: TRBJ2-1
abundance: .
CDR3aa: CASSLTGTSGNEQFF
CDR3nt: TGTGCCAGCAGCCTCACCGGGACTAGTGGCAATGAGCAGTTCTTC

v_gene: TRBV5-1
d_gene: TRBD1
j_gene: TRBJ2-7
abundance: once
CDR3aa: CASSNRDRGNEQYF
CDR3nt: TGCGCCAGCAGCAACCGGGACAGGGGGAACGAGCAGTACTTC

v_gene: TRBV19
d_gene: .
j_gene: TRBJ1-6
abundance: .
CDR3aa: CASSRRGNSPLHF
CDR3nt: TGTGCCAGTAGTAGACGGGGTAATTCACCCCTCCACTTT